The next 23 T cell receptor beta chains were all read from a single sample in a study of blood T cell repertoires in COVID-19. Sequencing was performed with immunoSEQ multiplex PCR; in TCRdb, only in-frame clones are kept and a portion is missing. Here the sample spans around 170,000 clones, under 85% being singletons. Sequencing used peripheral blood. The origin of the receptors is a woman aged 40 to 50 with acute or convalescent COVID-19.

This chain links TRBV2 with TRBJ1-2; TRBD1 aligns across 8 bases. The J segment lost 8 bases and the V segment lost 8 bases, leaving 7 bases of the junction unmatched. The germline gives CDR1 SNHLY, CDR2 FYNNEI. CDR3 length equals 12 residues. The CDR3 here is CASSTGEEGYTF. CDR3 coding DNA: TGTGCCAGCTCGACAGGGGAGGAAGGCTACACCTTC.

The V and J genes are TRBV27 and TRBJ1-5; the match to TRBD1 covers 8 bases. In germline, CDR1 is MNHEY, CDR2 SMNVEV (reference sequence). CDR3 length: 16 amino acids. V lost 0 bases to trimming and J lost 6 bases; unmatched junction nucleotides: 7. The CDR3 region has the DNA TGTGCCAGCAGTTTATCAACAGGGGACAGGACTCAGCCCCAGCATTTT. It translates to CASSLSTGDRTQPQHF.

This chain links TRBV6-5 with TRBJ2-7; 7 bases line up with TRBD1. This CDR3 region has 15 residues. Per the germline V gene, CDR1 is MNHEY and CDR2 is SVGAGI. V lost 6 bases, J lost 2 bases, and 10 bases stayed unmatched. The CDR3 region is CASRKGAGPTYEQYF. The DNA of the CDR3 is TGTGCCAGCAGGAAGGGGGCGGGTCCAACCTACGAGCAGTACTTC.

This chain links TRBV2 with TRBJ2-7; tentatively, D is TRBD1 (5 bases). The CDR3 runs 14 residues. The V end lost 6 bases, the J end lost 3 bases, and 15 bases lay between the germline ends. From germline, CDR1 is SNHLY and CDR2 FYNNEI. For the CDR3, the DNA is TGTGCCAGCAGGGGGCAGATAGAGAGCTACGAGCAGTACTTC. It yields the protein CASRGQIESYEQYF.

This chain links TRBV19 with TRBJ1-1; 7 positions agree with TRBD1. This CDR3 contains 12 residues. The J segment lost 4 bases and the V segment lost 7 bases, leaving 3 bases of the junction unmatched. Germline assignment: CDR1 LNHDA and CDR2 SQIVND (reference sequence). CDR3 region: CASTRGRTEAFF. The CDR3, as DNA: TGTGCCAGTACAAGGGGGCGCACTGAAGCTTTCTTT.

The rearrangement uses TRBV7-3 and TRBJ1-1, with 10 bases fitting TRBD1. The V gene end was trimmed by 0 bases and the J gene end by 1 base; junction bases not matched to a gene: 5. The V gene's germline CDR1 is SGHTA and CDR2 FQGTGA. The CDR3 contains 17 residues. CDR3 nucleotide sequence: TGTGCCAGCAGCTTAACCTCCGGGACAGGGGCGAACACTGAAGCTTTCTTT. Translating gives CASSLTSGTGANTEAFF.

The V call is TRBV5-1, the J call TRBJ2-3; D possibly corresponds to TRBD2 (5 bases). The V end was cut by 3 bases, the J end by 2 bases, with 19 bases between. CDR3 length: 17 amino acids. Per the germline V gene, CDR1 is SGHRS and CDR2 is YFSETQ. For the CDR3, the DNA is TGCGCCAGCAGCTGGCAGGCCTCTGCGGACTCCACAGATACGCAGTATTTT. Protein: CASSWQASADSTDTQYF.

J is TRBJ1-4 and V is TRBV6-6; D is perhaps TRBD1 (5 bases). V dropped 6 bases and J dropped 4 bases, with 6 bases sitting between them. Germline values: CDR1 MNHNY, CDR2 SVGAGI (reference sequence). This CDR3 has 12 residues. The CDR3 loop is CASRGGNEKLFF. Here the CDR3 DNA reads TGTGCCAGCAGGGGGGGTAATGAAAAACTGTTTTTT.

This clone was counted once. This chain links TRBV6-4 with TRBJ1-5, with D unresolved. Germline V gene lookup returns CDR1 MRHNA and CDR2 SNTAGT. The length of the CDR3 is 11 residues. The ends were cut back, 6 bases at V and 11 bases at J, with 11 bases in the middle. The CDR3 spells CASRPDLSQHF. The CDR3 nucleotides are TGTGCCAGCAGGCCGGACTTGTCCCAGCATTTT.

The chain employs TRBV5-1 and TRBJ2-1; TRBD2 agrees at 14 bases. CDR1 SGHRS and CDR2 YFSETQ come from the germline V gene. CDR3 length: 16 amino acids. V shed 4 bases, J shed 6 bases, and the junction held 6 bases outside the gene matches. CDR3 nucleotide sequence: TGCGCCAGCAGCGCTCCGGGACTAGCGGGAGTCAATGAGCAGTTCTTC. Residues: CASSAPGLAGVNEQFF.

This chain uses TRBV28 with TRBJ2-7; possible D gene TRBD1, 5 bases. Germline CDR1 MDHEN, CDR2 SYDVKM. The CDR3 totals 16 residues. Between the trimmed V and J ends, which lost 3 bases and 2 bases, there was a span of 17 bases. The CDR3 DNA sequence: TGTGCCAGCAGTTTTACTCTACGGACACGGACCTACGAGCAGTACTTC. Translated, it gives CASSFTLRTRTYEQYF.

This chain connects TRBV15 to TRBJ2-5; TRBD2 aligns across 13 bases. The V gene end was trimmed by 2 bases and the J gene end by 6 bases; junction bases not matched to a gene: 9. The germline gives CDR1 LNHNV, CDR2 YYDKDF (reference sequence). The CDR3 runs to 17 residues. CDR3 sequence: CATSRNLGLAGLQTQYF. The CDR3 DNA reads TGTGCCACCAGCAGAAACCTGGGACTAGCGGGATTACAGACCCAGTACTTC.

V usage is TRBV4-2 and J usage is TRBJ1-4; a weak D match, TRBD1 (5 bases). In germline, CDR1 is LGHNA, CDR2 YNFKEQ. The V and J ends lost 5 bases and 3 bases respectively, with 16 bases between them. The CDR3 loop spans 16 amino acids. The CDR3 DNA reads TGTGCCAGCAGCAAGAATACCGGGACTCCTAATGAAAAACTGTTTTTT. Translated: CASSKNTGTPNEKLFF.

This clone turned up a few times. This sequence joins TRBV5-5 and TRBJ2-7; D unclear. The V gene's germline CDR1 is SGHKS and CDR2 YYEKEE (reference sequence). This CDR3 is built from 12 residues. V was trimmed by 1 base and J by 3 bases, leaving 5 bases between them. Written as DNA, the CDR3 is TGTGCCAGCAGCTTGTCTAACTACGAGCAGTACTTC. Encoded protein: CASSLSNYEQYF.

The rearrangement links TRBV11-2 to TRBJ1-4, with TRBD1 as a possible D gene (6 bases). V was pared by 4 bases and J by 4 bases, with 19 bases between. The CDR3 sequence is 17 residues long. Germline assignment: CDR1 SGHAT and CDR2 FQNNGV. The CDR3 DNA is TGTGCCAGCAGCTCTGGGGGCAGGTTGGTCCGTAATGAAAAACTGTTTTTT. It yields the protein CASSSGGRLVRNEKLFF.

The chain employs TRBV5-6 and TRBJ2-2; 10 positions agree with TRBD2. The CDR3 is 17 residues long. Per germline, CDR1 SGHDT and CDR2 YYEEEE. J was trimmed by 3 bases and V by 4 bases; bases with no gene match: 9. The CDR3 nucleotides read TGTGCCAGCAGCCTTGGGATAGCGGGGGGCCACACCGGGGAGCTGTTTTTT. It specifies CASSLGIAGGHTGELFF.

V is TRBV28 and J is TRBJ1-2; 9 nucleotides agree with TRBD1. The trim removed 4 bases at V and 1 base at J, leaving 4 bases unmatched. CDR1 and CDR2 from the germline V gene are MDHEN and SYDVKM. The CDR3 has 15 residues. The CDR3 loop is CASSSGTGNNYGYTF. Written as DNA, the CDR3 is TGTGCCAGCAGTTCCGGGACAGGGAATAACTATGGCTACACCTTC.

The chain carries TRBV19 and TRBJ1-5, with D possibly TRBD1 on 6 matching bases. This CDR3 spans 18 amino acids. The germline gives CDR1 LNHDA, CDR2 SQIVND (reference sequence). Trimming shortened V by 8 bases and J by 0 bases, and 23 bases separated the two germline ends. CDR3 sequence (DNA): TGTGCCAGTTCTCCCTGGGGGGGGGCTGAGTATAGCAATCAGCCCCAGCATTTT. It encodes CASSPWGGAEYSNQPQHF.

The chain employs TRBV6-5 and TRBJ2-1; perhaps TRBD2 as D (6 bases). Trimming cost V 2 bases and J 3 bases, with 8 bases left between them. This CDR3 has 14 residues. CDR1 is MNHEY, CDR2 SVGAGI, per germline. The CDR3 sequence is CASSYPDYYNEQFF. Written as DNA, the CDR3 is TGTGCCAGCAGTTACCCGGACTACTACAATGAGCAGTTCTTC.

The chain joins TRBV9 to TRBJ1-6; 7 nucleotides agree with TRBD1. CDR1 SGDLS and CDR2 YYNGEE come from the germline V gene. This CDR3 has 16 residues. Losses at the gene ends were 4 bases for V and 5 bases for J; bases not matched to a gene: 9. The CDR3: CASSPRGDRDNSPLHF. In DNA, the CDR3 is TGTGCCAGCAGCCCCCGCGGCGACAGGGATAATTCACCCCTCCACTTT.

The chain joins TRBV5-5 to TRBJ1-2, with D perhaps TRBD1 (5 bases). Germline CDR1 and CDR2: SGHKS and YYEKEE (reference sequence). Trimming cost V 4 bases and J 6 bases, with 16 bases left between them. This CDR3 contains 14 residues. CDR3 in amino acids: CASSPTGEPHGYTF. DNA for the CDR3: TGTGCCAGCAGCCCAACAGGCGAGCCACATGGCTACACCTTC.

The genes are TRBV12-3 or TRBV12-4 and TRBJ2-5; 8 bases map to TRBD2. Trimming cost V 4 bases and J 9 bases; bases outside gene matches: 4. This CDR3 is 12 amino acids long. The CDR3 here is CASSSPGGAQYF. As DNA, the CDR3 is TGTGCCAGCAGTTCGCCGGGGGGGGCCCAGTACTTC.

The chain combines TRBV10-1 with TRBJ2-3, with 13 bases identical to TRBD2. The CDR3 sequence is 15 residues long. Germline loops: CDR1 WNHNN, CDR2 SYGVQD (reference sequence). V was pared by 6 bases and J by 5 bases, with 5 bases of the junction left unmatched. CDR3 loop: CASSPGLAGVDTQYF. Written as DNA, the CDR3 is TGCGCCAGCAGCCCAGGACTAGCGGGAGTAGATACGCAGTATTTT.